This entry describes one TCR beta chain. Clones were sequenced by immunoSEQ multiplex PCR, and TCRdb holds only the in-frame ones, with some missing. Of about 320,000 clones listed, around 90% were seen once; the top ten hold about 5.2%. This sample is part of a study of blood T cell repertoires in COVID-19. Study at large: PBMCs, B-cell-depleted T cells, or T cells provided the cDNA or gDNA that made up the material.

The V gene end was trimmed by 5 bases and the J gene end by 4 bases; junction bases not matched to a gene: 13. The CDR3 sequence is 16 residues long. Germline assignment: CDR1 SGHTA and CDR2 FQGTGA. The receptor was isolated from a man in his 60s who had recovered from COVID-19. The sample taken for sequencing was PBMCs or T cells enriched from blood (not recorded which). V gene TRBV7-3 combines with J gene TRBJ1-2; 7 bases fit TRBD1. CDR3 nucleotide sequence: TGTGCCAGCAGCACACCTCGGGACAGCGCGACCTATGGCTACACCTTC. Its protein product is CASSTPRDSATYGYTF.